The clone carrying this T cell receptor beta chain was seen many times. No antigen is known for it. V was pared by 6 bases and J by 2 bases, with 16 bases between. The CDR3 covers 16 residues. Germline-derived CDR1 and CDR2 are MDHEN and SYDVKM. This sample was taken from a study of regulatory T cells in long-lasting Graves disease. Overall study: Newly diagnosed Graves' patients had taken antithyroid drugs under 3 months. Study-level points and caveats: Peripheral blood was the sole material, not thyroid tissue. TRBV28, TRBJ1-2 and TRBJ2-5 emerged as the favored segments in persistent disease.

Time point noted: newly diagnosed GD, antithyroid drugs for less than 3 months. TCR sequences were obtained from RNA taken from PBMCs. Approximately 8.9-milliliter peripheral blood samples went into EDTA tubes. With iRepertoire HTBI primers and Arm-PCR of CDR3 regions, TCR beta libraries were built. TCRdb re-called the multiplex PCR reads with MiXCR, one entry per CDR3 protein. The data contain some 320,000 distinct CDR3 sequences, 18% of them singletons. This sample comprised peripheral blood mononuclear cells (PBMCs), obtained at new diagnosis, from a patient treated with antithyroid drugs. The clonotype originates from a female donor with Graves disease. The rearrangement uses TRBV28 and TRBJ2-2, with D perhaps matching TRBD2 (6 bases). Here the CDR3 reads CASSRSSAGNTGELFF. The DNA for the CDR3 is TGTGCCAGCAGCCGCTCTAGCGCCGGCAACACCGGGGAGCTGTTTTTT.